The 21 T cell receptor beta chains presented below share a single source sample, sequenced in a study of blood T cell repertoires in COVID-19. Sequenced by immunoSEQ multiplex PCR; TCRdb stores in-frame clones only, minus some. The sample lists approximately 190,000 clones, roughly nine tenths occurring once. The sample consisted of PBMCs or T cells enriched from blood (not recorded which). These receptors were taken from a woman aged 40 to 50 in a cohort exposed to, infected with or recovered from COVID-19 (not recorded which).

The chain is built from TRBV5-1 and TRBJ1-2; D unclear. This CDR3 spans 14 amino acids. The germline V gene has CDR1 SGHRS and CDR2 YFSETQ. The V end was cut by 1 base, the J end by 2 bases, with 9 bases between. The CDR3 loop is CASSLSGYNYGYTF. CDR3 DNA: TGCGCCAGCAGCTTGTCGGGTTACAACTATGGCTACACCTTC.

V usage is TRBV2 and J usage is TRBJ1-1; D possibly corresponds to TRBD1 (5 bases). The CDR3 has 14 amino acids. The V end was cut by 6 bases, the J end by 4 bases, with 15 bases between. Germline V gene lookup returns CDR1 SNHLY and CDR2 FYNNEI. The DNA for the CDR3 is TGTGCCAGCAGCGTCGGGGGGGGATCCACTGAAGCTTTCTTT. Its translation is CASSVGGGSTEAFF.

V and J are TRBV30 and TRBJ2-7; D remains ambiguous. CDR1 is GTSNPN and CDR2 is SVGIG in the germline V gene (reference sequence). The CDR3 is 11 residues long. V was clipped by 2 bases and J by 5 bases, with 7 bases between them. CDR3 amino acids: CAWSLVHEQYF. Here the CDR3 DNA reads TGTGCCTGGAGTCTCGTTCACGAGCAGTACTTC.

The chain carries TRBV27 and TRBJ2-2, with D maybe TRBD2 (5 bases). The CDR3 has 14 amino acids. Germline values: CDR1 MNHEY, CDR2 SMNVEV (reference sequence). V lost 2 bases to trimming and J lost 7 bases, with 11 bases between them. The CDR3 coding sequence is TGTGCCAGCAGTTTAAATGGACGGGACGGGGAGCTGTTTTTT. Protein: CASSLNGRDGELFF.

This clone was observed a single time. The chain links TRBV5-5 to TRBJ2-7; D is unresolved. V was cut by 4 bases and J by 1 base, with 15 bases left in between. Germline CDR1 reads SGHKS; CDR2 reads YYEKEE (reference sequence). The CDR3 has 15 amino acids. CDR3 sequence (DNA): TGTGCCAGCAGCCCACTTGGCTTCGGGTCCTACGAGCAGTACTTC. Its protein product is CASSPLGFGSYEQYF.

The V call is TRBV28, the J call TRBJ1-5; D is unclear. Germline lookup yields CDR1 MDHEN and CDR2 SYDVKM. The CDR3 is 14 residues long. Trimming pared 4 bases from V and 9 bases from J, leaving 16 bases between. CDR3 coding DNA: TGTGCCAGCAGTTCCCCAAACACCCGTCGGCCCCAGCATTTT. It translates to CASSSPNTRRPQHF.

The chain couples TRBV7-9 to TRBJ1-1; D is perhaps TRBD1 (6 bases). The CDR3 runs 13 residues. Germline lookup yields CDR1 SEHNR and CDR2 FQNEAQ (reference sequence). V was pared by 4 bases and J by 9 bases, with 15 bases between. In DNA, the CDR3 is TGTGCCAGCAGCTCAGGGGCCGGCGACAAAGCTTTCTTT. This codes for CASSSGAGDKAFF.

This clone has more than one count but fewer than ten. The V gene is TRBV29-1, the J gene TRBJ2-1; 7 positions match TRBD1. CDR1 and CDR2 (germline): SQVTM, ANQGSEA. The CDR3 totals 14 residues. J was trimmed by 6 bases and V by 6 bases; bases with no gene match: 11. As DNA, the CDR3 is TGCAGCGTCCACCCTCAGGGGGTTAGCAATGAGCAGTTCTTC. It codes for CSVHPQGVSNEQFF.

The V and J genes are TRBV7-9 and TRBJ2-1, with 8 bases aligning to TRBD2. With 1 base clipped from V and 8 bases from J, the junction kept 7 bases outside the gene matches. In germline, CDR1 is SEHNR, CDR2 FQNEAQ (reference sequence). The CDR3 contains 15 residues. This CDR3 is CASSLDPGGHYEQFF. In DNA form, the CDR3 reads TGTGCCAGCAGCTTAGATCCGGGGGGGCATTATGAGCAGTTCTTC.

The chain couples TRBV6-2 or TRBV6-3 to TRBJ1-6; D is possibly TRBD1 (5 bases). Looked up from germline, CDR1 is MNHEY and CDR2 is SVGEGT. The CDR3 sequence is 13 residues long. V lost 6 bases and J lost 7, with 10 bases in between. The CDR3 loop reads CASSWRGNSPLHF. The CDR3 DNA is TGTGCCAGCAGCTGGCGGGGGAATTCACCCCTCCACTTT.

In its sample, this clone was seen once. The chain is built from TRBV10-2 and TRBJ1-6; 7 bases line up with TRBD1. The CDR3 runs 18 residues. Germline assignment: CDR1 WSHSY and CDR2 SAAADI. The junction had 17 bases not matched to a gene; V was cut back by 3 bases and J by 9 bases. The CDR3 DNA reads TGCGCCAGCAGTGATTCTACAGGGGCCAGCTCCTGGGGTTCACCCCTCCACTTT. Translation gives CASSDSTGASSWGSPLHF.

This clone was observed a few times. The J gene is TRBJ1-5, the V gene TRBV19; 9 nucleotides line up with TRBD1. CDR1 LNHDA and CDR2 SQIVND come from the germline V gene (reference sequence). V lost 7 bases, J lost 1 base, and 14 bases stayed unmatched. The length of the CDR3 is 18 residues. The chain's CDR3 is CASTLRDREIRSNQPQHF. The DNA for the CDR3 is TGTGCCAGTACACTCCGGGACAGGGAGATCAGGAGCAATCAGCCCCAGCATTTT.

The chain uses TRBV19 and TRBJ2-4, with D possibly TRBD2 on 5 matching bases. Germline CDR1 reads LNHDA; CDR2 reads SQIVND (reference sequence). Trimming left V 3 bases short and J 3 bases short, with 12 bases between. The CDR3 sequence is 15 residues long. CDR3 in amino acids: CASSMKREGKNIQYF. In nucleotides, the CDR3 is TGTGCCAGTAGTATGAAGAGAGAGGGCAAAAACATTCAGTACTTC.

A word on this clone: The identical CDR3 is also encoded by other nucleotide sequences in the sample. The chain uses TRBV5-1 and TRBJ2-7, with 8 positions matching TRBD1. CDR1 and CDR2 from the germline V gene are SGHRS and YFSETQ. Unmatched junction bases numbered 3, after V lost 0 bases and J lost 4 bases. CDR3 length: 14 amino acids. The CDR3 loop is CASSLGQGFYEQYF. The CDR3 bases are TGCGCCAGCAGCTTGGGACAGGGGTTTTACGAGCAGTACTTC.

The chain has TRBV19 and TRBJ2-5, with D perhaps TRBD2 (6 bases). CDR3 size: 14 residues. CDR1 LNHDA and CDR2 SQIVND come from the germline V gene (reference sequence). The ends were cut back, 6 bases at V and 1 base at J, with 12 bases in the middle. CDR3: CASRVGSGQETQYF. Here the CDR3 DNA reads TGTGCCAGTAGGGTTGGTAGCGGCCAAGAGACCCAGTACTTC.

The chain links TRBV5-6 to TRBJ1-2; 8 nucleotides agree with TRBD1. The CDR3 is 14 residues long. CDR1 is SGHDT, CDR2 YYEEEE, per germline. The V segment lost 4 bases and the J segment 5 bases; nucleotides outside the gene matches: 7. As DNA, the CDR3 is TGTGCCAGCAGCATTGGACAGGGTGGGTATGGCTACACCTTC. Translating gives CASSIGQGGYGYTF.

V is TRBV24-1 and J is TRBJ2-1; TRBD2 might be the D (6 bases). V lost 6 bases, J lost 4 bases, and 6 bases lay in between. Looked up from germline, CDR1 is KGHDR and CDR2 is SFDVKD. This CDR3 is 12 amino acids long. The CDR3 reads CATSSGYNEQFF. The CDR3 DNA sequence: TGTGCCACCAGTAGCGGGTACAATGAGCAGTTCTTC.

The V and J genes are TRBV30 and TRBJ1-2, with 7 positions matching TRBD1. V was clipped by 2 bases and J by 4 bases; unmatched bases: 7. The CDR3 loop spans 14 amino acids. Germline CDR1 GTSNPN, CDR2 SVGIG (reference sequence). This CDR3 is CAWSTDRDFYGYTF. The CDR3 nucleotides are TGTGCCTGGAGTACTGACAGGGACTTCTATGGCTACACCTTC.

The rearrangement joins TRBV11-3 to TRBJ1-3; D not certain. The germline V and J ends were trimmed by 5 bases and 5 bases, with 7 bases remaining between them. CDR3 size: 12 residues. The germline V gene encodes CDR1 SGHNT and CDR2 YENEEA. For the CDR3, the DNA is TGTGCCAGCAGCCCGGAGAGAAACACCATATATTTT. This sequence encodes CASSPERNTIYF.

V gene TRBV7-8 combines with J gene TRBJ1-2, with a possible D match to TRBD1 (6 bases). V dropped 6 bases and J dropped 2 bases, with 16 bases sitting between them. CDR3 length: 15 residues. Germline CDR1 SGHVS, CDR2 FQNEAQ. In DNA, the CDR3 is TGTGCCAGCAGTCCCAACTTCCAGGGGAACTATGGCTACACCTTC. This encodes CASSPNFQGNYGYTF.

This chain joins TRBV4-1 and TRBJ2-3; D gene ambiguous. Looked up from germline, CDR1 is MGHRA and CDR2 is YSYEKL. Trimming took 3 bases from V and 0 from J, leaving 7 bases between them. The CDR3 is made up of 14 amino acids. As DNA, the CDR3 is TGCGCCAGCAGCCATCAGATTAGCACAGATACGCAGTATTTT. It encodes CASSHQISTDTQYF.